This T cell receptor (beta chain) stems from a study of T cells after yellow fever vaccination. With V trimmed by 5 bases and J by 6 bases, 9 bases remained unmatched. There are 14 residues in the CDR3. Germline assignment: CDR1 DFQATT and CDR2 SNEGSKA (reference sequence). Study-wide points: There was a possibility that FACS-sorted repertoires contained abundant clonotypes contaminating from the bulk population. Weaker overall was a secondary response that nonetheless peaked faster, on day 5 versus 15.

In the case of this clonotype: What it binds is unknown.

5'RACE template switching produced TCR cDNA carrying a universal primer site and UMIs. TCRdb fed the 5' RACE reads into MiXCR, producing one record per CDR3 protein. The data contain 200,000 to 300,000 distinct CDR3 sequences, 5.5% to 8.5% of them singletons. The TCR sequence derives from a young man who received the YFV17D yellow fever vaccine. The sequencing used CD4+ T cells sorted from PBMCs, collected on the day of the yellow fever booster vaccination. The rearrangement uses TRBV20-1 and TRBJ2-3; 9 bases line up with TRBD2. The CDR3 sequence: CSAAPSGMGDTQYF. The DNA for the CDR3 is TGCAGTGCTGCCCCTAGCGGGATGGGGGATACGCAGTATTTT.